This entry lists 18 T cell receptor beta chains sequenced from one sample in a study of CD8 T cells in Susac syndrome. RNA amounts of roughly 0.5 to 1 ug underwent reverse transcription with random hexamers. In TCRdb, the immunoSEQ multiplex PCR reads were re-called with MiXCR into one record per CDR3 protein. Of around 170,000 distinct CDR3 sequences in the sample, more than 90% were seen once. The sequencing input was CD4+ T cells from PBMCs. The receptors were sampled from a human donor with Susac syndrome.

CDR3 sequence: CAWETGGYGYTF. The DNA of the CDR3 is TGTGCCTGGGAGACAGGGGGATATGGCTACACCTTC. The chain uses TRBV30 and TRBJ1-2; 9 bases are a match to TRBD1. The CDR3 runs to 12 residues. With 5 bases clipped from V and 5 bases from J, the junction kept 3 bases outside the gene matches. Germline V gene data show CDR1 as GTSNPN and CDR2 as SVGIG (reference sequence).

In this sample, this clonotype turned up once. This chain links TRBV20-1 with TRBJ2-3, with TRBD2 identical over 13 bases. The CDR3 sequence is 22 residues long. V gave up 3 bases and J gave up 2 bases; unmatched junction bases: 23. Per germline, CDR1 DFQATT and CDR2 SNEGSKA (reference sequence). Here the CDR3 reads CSASSMIQPGLAGRAVTDTQYF. Here the CDR3 DNA reads TGCAGTGCTAGCTCTATGATTCAACCGGGACTAGCGGGGCGGGCTGTCACAGATACGCAGTATTTT.

The chain couples TRBV29-1 to TRBJ2-2; 8 bases align to TRBD1. The CDR3 spans 13 residues. Germline assignment: CDR1 SQVTM and CDR2 ANQGSEA. Unmatched junction bases numbered 4, after V lost 7 bases and J lost 3 bases. The CDR3 loop reads CSADRGYTGELFF. The CDR3 DNA reads TGCAGCGCTGACAGGGGCTACACCGGGGAGCTGTTTTTT.

V and J are TRBV5-1 and TRBJ1-1; 8 nucleotides line up with TRBD1. There are 14 residues in the CDR3. The germline V gene encodes CDR1 SGHRS and CDR2 YFSETQ. After removal of 7 bases from V and 5 bases from J, the junction contained 10 bases not matched to a gene. CDR3 protein: CASAAGGARTEAFF. CDR3 bases: TGCGCCAGCGCCGCAGGGGGCGCGAGGACTGAAGCTTTCTTT.

CDR3 sequence: CASSRGGGETQYF. The CDR3 nucleotides read TGTGCCAGCAGCCGAGGAGGGGGAGAGACCCAGTACTTC. J is TRBJ2-5 and V is TRBV3-1; possibly TRBD1 or TRBD2 for D (6 bases each). The germline CDR1 and CDR2 sequences are LGHDT and YNNKEL (reference sequence). The CDR3 extends over 13 amino acids. V was pared by 4 bases and J by 4 bases, with 10 bases between.

The chain joins TRBV6-5 to TRBJ1-4; no clear D. Germline V gene data show CDR1 as MNHEY and CDR2 as SVGAGI. Trimming pared 3 bases from V and 5 bases from J, leaving 16 bases between. This CDR3 has 16 amino acids. DNA for the CDR3: TGTGCCAGCAGTTATAGTCGTGGGAGGTCCAATGAAAAACTGTTTTTT. Protein: CASSYSRGRSNEKLFF.

The chain has TRBV20-1 and TRBJ2-1; D not resolved. Germline values: CDR1 DFQATT, CDR2 SNEGSKA (reference sequence). This CDR3 comprises 16 residues. Trimming took off 5 bases at V and 0 bases at J, with 17 bases between the two ends. The CDR3 DNA reads as TGCAGTGCTCGACCCCAAATTTTGAGCTCCTACAATGAGCAGTTCTTC. Translation gives CSARPQILSSYNEQFF.

J is TRBJ2-5 and V is TRBV18; TRBD1 is a possible D gene (5 bases). Deletions cut 2 bases from V and 1 base from J, with 8 bases between. Germline CDR1 is KGHSH and CDR2 is LQKENI. The CDR3 consists of 14 residues. The CDR3 loop reads CASSPGAPQETQYF. The CDR3 DNA is TGTGCCAGCTCACCAGGGGCTCCCCAAGAGACCCAGTACTTC. Together with reference TRBV18 and TRBJ2-5, the CDR3 gives the full variable domain: NAGVMQNPRHLVRRRGQEARLRCSPMKGHSHVYWYRQLPEEGLKFMVYLQKENIIDESGMPKERFSAEFPKEGPSILRIQQVVRGDSAAYFCASSPGAPQETQYFGPGTRLLVL.

This chain joins TRBV12-3 or TRBV12-4 and TRBJ1-5; no reliable D call. V was cut by 6 bases and J by 0 bases, with 12 bases left in between. This CDR3 has 15 amino acids. The chain's CDR3 is CASSQRGYSNQPQHF. As DNA, the CDR3 is TGTGCCAGCAGCCAGCGGGGATATAGCAATCAGCCCCAGCATTTT.

V is TRBV27 and J is TRBJ1-6; TRBD1 aligns across 8 bases. CDR1 and CDR2 (germline): MNHEY, SMNVEV (reference sequence). V shed 6 bases, J shed 11 bases, and the junction held 12 bases outside the gene matches. The CDR3 runs to 15 residues. Here the CDR3 reads CASRLLGTGTPPLHF. In DNA, the CDR3 is TGTGCCAGCAGACTCCTCGGGACAGGAACGCCACCCCTCCACTTT.

The J gene is TRBJ2-7, the V gene TRBV12-3 or TRBV12-4; 7 nucleotides align to TRBD2. V shed 6 bases and J 6 bases; nucleotides not matched to a gene: 14. There are 15 residues in the CDR3. CDR3 sequence (DNA): TGTGCCAGCAGGGGGGGAAGGACTAGTCCCGCCGAGCAGTACTTC. Its protein product is CASRGGRTSPAEQYF.

The rearrangement joins TRBV12-3 or TRBV12-4 to TRBJ1-4; 10 bases match TRBD1. The CDR3 has 14 amino acids. The ends lost 6 bases at V and 8 bases at J; junction bases unmatched: 6. The DNA of the CDR3 is TGTGCCAGCAGGCGGGACAGGGGACGGGAAAAACTGTTTTTT. It codes for CASRRDRGREKLFF.

This sequence joins TRBV20-1 and TRBJ1-5; D possibly corresponds to TRBD1 (5 bases). The CDR3 is 15 residues long. The germline V gene has CDR1 DFQATT and CDR2 SNEGSKA (reference sequence). V lost 1 base and J 6 bases, leaving 16 bases between the germline ends. CDR3 region: CSARGSSGPGQPQHF. DNA for the CDR3: TGCAGTGCTAGAGGGAGCTCGGGGCCCGGTCAGCCCCAGCATTTT.

J is TRBJ2-7 and V is TRBV7-2, with D unresolved. Per germline, CDR1 SGHTA and CDR2 FQGNSA. The V gene lost 1 base and the J gene lost 4 bases, with 8 bases spanning the gap. The CDR3 is made up of 13 amino acids. The CDR3, as DNA: TGTGCCAGCAGCTTAGAAACGGAATACGAGCAGTACTTC. Amino acids: CASSLETEYEQYF.

This chain uses TRBV3-1 with TRBJ2-5; D is tentatively TRBD1 or TRBD2 (5 bases each). The V and J ends lost 6 bases and 6 bases respectively, with 17 bases between them. Germline V gene sequence: CDR1 LGHDT, CDR2 YNNKEL (reference sequence). The CDR3 sequence is 14 residues long. Here the CDR3 reads CASSTGTASKTQYF. In DNA, the CDR3 is TGTGCCAGCAGTACCGGGACGGCGAGTAAGACCCAGTACTTC.

This chain joins TRBV21-1 and TRBJ2-7; TRBD1 was called by the table and not checked on the DNA. TRBV21-1 is a known pseudogene. This CDR3 has 16 amino acids. CDR3 region: CASSKRAGQFSYEQYF. The CDR3 DNA reads as TGTGCCAGCAGCAAAAGAGCAGGGCAGTTCTCCTACGAGCAGTACTTC.

This clonotype was picked up one time. V and J are TRBV24-1 and TRBJ2-5, with 9 positions matching TRBD2. There are 14 residues in the CDR3. Germline-derived CDR1 and CDR2 are KGHDR and SFDVKD. V shed 6 bases, J shed 5 bases, and the junction held 6 bases outside the gene matches. In DNA, the CDR3 is TGTGCCACCAGTCTTAGCGGGGGAGGGGAGACCCAGTACTTC. As protein: CATSLSGGGETQYF.

The V call is TRBV30, the J call TRBJ2-7, with D perhaps matching TRBD1 (7 bases). V lost 7 bases and J 0 bases, leaving 19 bases between the germline ends. There are 15 residues in the CDR3. Germline V gene sequence: CDR1 GTSNPN, CDR2 SVGIG (reference sequence). This chain's CDR3 is CASQGGWLSSYEQYF. In DNA, the CDR3 is TGTGCCTCCCAGGGGGGTTGGCTTTCCTCCTACGAGCAGTACTTC.